A single sample gave rise to the 29 T cell receptor beta chains below, sequenced in a study of PD-L1 blockade in urothelial cancer. Time point reported: pretreatment peripheral blood. TCRdb's table, derived via immunoSEQ multiplex PCR, lists solely in-frame clones and lacks some. The sample contains 95,000 or so clones, roughly 87% of which appear only once. The material sequenced was PBMCs, taken around atezolizumab (anti-PD-L1) treatment. These receptor sequences come from a man aged 60 to 75 with urothelial cancer.

V usage is TRBV19 and J usage is TRBJ1-3; 7 bases are a match to TRBD1. Trimming removed 4 bases from V and 0 bases from J; junction bases left unmatched: 6. Germline CDR1 and CDR2: LNHDA and SQIVND (reference sequence). The CDR3 runs 16 residues. Here the CDR3 reads CASSRDSDNSGNTIYF. The CDR3 DNA sequence: TGTGCCAGTAGTAGGGACAGCGATAACTCTGGAAACACCATATATTTT. The complete variable domain, with remaining parts taken from reference TRBV19 and TRBJ1-3, reads DGGITQSPKYLFRKEGQNVTLSCEQNLNHDAMYWYRQDPGQGLRLIYYSQIVNDFQKGDIAEGYSVSREKKESFPLTVTSAQKNPTAFYLCASSRDSDNSGNTIYFGEGSWLTVV.

The chain recombines TRBV7-8 with TRBJ1-2, with TRBD1 matching over 9 bases. Germline-derived CDR1 and CDR2 are SGHVS and FQNEAQ. The CDR3 covers 15 residues. Trimming took 1 base from V and 6 from J; bases not matched to a gene: 6. As DNA, the CDR3 is TGTGCCAGCAGCTTAGATACAGGGGGCACTGATGGCTACACCTTC. Translating it yields CASSLDTGGTDGYTF. Drawing the rest from reference TRBV7-8 and TRBJ1-2, the complete variable domain is GAGVSQSPRYKVAKRGQDVALRCDPISGHVSLFWYQQALGQGPEFLTYFQNEAQLDKSGLPSDRFFAERPEGSVSTLKIQRTQQEDSAVYLCASSLDTGGTDGYTFGSGTRLTVV.

The V gene is TRBV29-1, the J gene TRBJ1-2; 12 bases are shared with TRBD1. V lost 7 bases, J lost 1 base, and 7 bases stayed unmatched. CDR3 length: 15 amino acids. The V gene's germline CDR1 is SQVTM and CDR2 ANQGSEA. CDR3 residues: CSATGTGGRNYGYTF. For the CDR3, the DNA is TGCAGCGCTACCGGGACAGGGGGCCGTAACTATGGCTACACCTTC. Looking up the rest from reference TRBV29-1 and TRBJ1-2 gives the full variable domain: SAVISQKPSRDICQRGTSLTIQCQVDSQVTMMFWYRQQPGQSLTLIATANQGSEATYESGFVIDKFPISRPNLTFSTLTVSNMSPEDSSIYLCSATGTGGRNYGYTFGSGTRLTVV.

The sample holds a few counts of this clone. The CDR3 sequence is CATAGNSNQPQHF. In DNA, the CDR3 is TGTGCCACTGCGGGAAATAGCAATCAGCCCCAGCATTTT. The chain joins TRBV28 to TRBJ1-5; D remains ambiguous. V was shortened by 10 bases and J by 0 bases, with 10 bases between the two germline ends. This CDR3 has 13 residues. Germline values: CDR1 MDHEN, CDR2 SYDVKM.

The gene calls are TRBV27 and TRBJ1-4; a possible D gene is TRBD1 (5 bases). V lost 7 bases and J 4 bases, leaving 13 bases between the germline ends. CDR1 is MNHEY, CDR2 SMNVEV, per germline (reference sequence). This CDR3 region has 14 residues. The CDR3 loop is CASTSGGLNEKLFF. The CDR3, as DNA: TGTGCCAGCACCTCCGGGGGTCTTAATGAAAAACTGTTTTTT.

The V call is TRBV7-2, the J call TRBJ2-2, with D perhaps TRBD2 (5 bases). CDR3 length: 14 amino acids. Trimming cost V 5 bases and J 1 base, with 8 bases left between them. Germline-derived CDR1 and CDR2 are SGHTA and FQGNSA. CDR3 sequence reads: CASSREGNTGELFF. As DNA, the CDR3 is TGTGCCAGCAGCCGTGAGGGGAACACCGGGGAGCTGTTTTTT. The full variable domain, rest sourced from reference TRBV7-2 and TRBJ2-2, is GAGVSQSPSNKVTEKGKDVELRCDPISGHTALYWYRQSLGQGLEFLIYFQGNSAPDKSGLPSDRFSAERTGGSVSTLTIQRTQQEDSAVYLCASSREGNTGELFFGEGSRLTVL.

The rearrangement joins TRBV28 to TRBJ2-7, with D possibly being TRBD1 (6 bases). V shed 7 bases and J shed 1 base, with 14 bases lying between them. CDR1 and CDR2 from the germline V gene are MDHEN and SYDVKM. This CDR3 contains 14 residues. The CDR3 is CASTNRGKSYEQYF. The CDR3 DNA is TGTGCCAGCACCAATAGGGGGAAATCCTACGAGCAGTACTTC.

The V call is TRBV5-6, the J call TRBJ1-2, with D possibly TRBD1 on 6 matching bases. Germline loops: CDR1 SGHDT, CDR2 YYEEEE. This CDR3 is 12 amino acids long. V gave up 0 bases and J gave up 8 bases, with 8 bases separating them. For the CDR3, the DNA is TGTGCCAGCAGCTTGGCCAGGGGCGGCTACACCTTC. It encodes CASSLARGGYTF.

The gene calls are TRBV14 and TRBJ2-2; possibly TRBD1 for D (5 bases). The germline V gene encodes CDR1 SGHDN and CDR2 FVKESK. Trimming pared 4 bases from V and 4 bases from J, leaving 10 bases between. The length of the CDR3 is 14 residues. CDR3 sequence reads: CASSPREFTGELFF. The CDR3 DNA sequence: TGTGCCAGCAGCCCCAGGGAATTCACCGGGGAGCTGTTTTTT.

This clone was counted once. The V call is TRBV6-6, the J call TRBJ2-1, with 11 bases that match TRBD1. This CDR3 has 16 residues. J was trimmed by 4 bases and V by 6 bases; bases with no gene match: 8. Germline V lookup: CDR1 MNHNY, CDR2 SVGAGI (reference sequence). CDR3 protein: CASRHSGTGGYNEQFF. The CDR3 DNA reads as TGTGCCAGCAGACACTCCGGGACAGGGGGTTACAATGAGCAGTTCTTC.

With regard to this clone: Other DNA variants within this sample encode the same CDR3. This chain connects TRBV27 to TRBJ2-5, with TRBD2 matching over 7 bases. Trimming took 3 bases from V and 1 from J; bases not matched to a gene: 2. There are 14 residues in the CDR3. CDR1 is MNHEY and CDR2 is SMNVEV in the germline V gene (reference sequence). This CDR3 is CASSLGGPQETQYF. CDR3 DNA sequence: TGTGCCAGCAGTTTGGGAGGGCCCCAAGAGACCCAGTACTTC.

The chain has TRBV4-1 and TRBJ1-1, with 8 bases matching TRBD1. CDR1 and CDR2 (germline): MGHRA, YSYEKL. V lost 4 bases, J lost 0 bases, and 7 bases stayed unmatched. The CDR3 consists of 16 residues. CDR3 nucleotides: TGCGCCAGCAGCCCTAGGACAGGGACCCTGAACACTGAAGCTTTCTTT. It yields the protein CASSPRTGTLNTEAFF.

J is TRBJ2-2 and V is TRBV7-3; 13 bases line up with TRBD2. V dropped 6 bases and J dropped 5; count of bases not matched to a gene: 3. The CDR3 is made up of 15 amino acids. The germline V gene has CDR1 SGHTA and CDR2 FQGTGA. The chain's CDR3 is CASSPTSGGTGELFF. The CDR3 DNA reads TGTGCCAGCAGTCCGACTAGCGGGGGGACCGGGGAGCTGTTTTTT.

This clone occurred once. This chain's CDR3 is CASSPNRGLSQETQYF. The CDR3 bases are TGTGCCAGCAGTCCTAACAGGGGGCTAAGCCAAGAGACCCAGTACTTC. V is TRBV27 and J is TRBJ2-5; 9 nucleotides line up with TRBD1. Unmatched junction bases numbered 8, after V lost 5 bases and J lost 1 base. The germline V gene has CDR1 MNHEY and CDR2 SMNVEV (reference sequence). The CDR3 extends over 16 amino acids.

The chain recombines TRBV19 with TRBJ1-2, with no clear D. In germline, CDR1 is LNHDA, CDR2 SQIVND (reference sequence). This CDR3 region has 16 residues. V lost 0 bases and J 4 bases, leaving 15 bases between the germline ends. CDR3 DNA sequence: TGTGCCAGTAGTATAGATGTGAAGCTCCGGGGCTATGGCTACACCTTC. This encodes CASSIDVKLRGYGYTF.

The V gene is TRBV2, the J gene TRBJ1-1; a weak D match, TRBD1 (5 bases). In germline, CDR1 is SNHLY, CDR2 FYNNEI. Trimming removed 6 bases from V and 4 bases from J, with 15 bases in between. This CDR3 is built from 14 residues. CDR3 sequence reads: CASSGDSRGTEAFF. In nucleotides, the CDR3 is TGTGCCAGCAGCGGGGACTCGAGGGGCACTGAAGCTTTCTTT.

V gene TRBV10-3 combines with J gene TRBJ2-7; 10 nucleotides align to TRBD1. V lost 10 bases to trimming and J lost 5 bases; unmatched junction nucleotides: 8. CDR3 length: 13 residues. Germline V lookup: CDR1 ENHRY, CDR2 SYGVKD. This CDR3 is CATLDRGPHEQYF. The CDR3 coding sequence is TGTGCCACCCTTGACAGGGGGCCCCACGAGCAGTACTTC.

The chain links TRBV7-3 to TRBJ2-5; the match to TRBD2 covers 7 bases. The germline V gene has CDR1 SGHTA and CDR2 FQGTGA. Germline trimming cut 4 bases from V and 1 base from J; bases unmatched to any gene: 3. The CDR3 has 14 residues. CDR3 loop: CASSSRGTQETQYF. CDR3 in DNA: TGTGCCAGCAGCTCGCGGGGGACCCAAGAGACCCAGTACTTC. The variable domain in full, with the rest retrieved from reference TRBV7-3 and TRBJ2-5, is GAGVSQTPSNKVTEKGKYVELRCDPISGHTALYWYRQSLGQGPEFLIYFQGTGAADDSGLPNDRFFAVRPEGSVSTLKIQRTERGDSAVYLCASSSRGTQETQYFGPGTRLLVL.

The V and J genes are TRBV7-9 and TRBJ1-5, with D possibly being TRBD1 (6 bases). Germline V gene lookup returns CDR1 SEHNR and CDR2 FQNEAQ (reference sequence). V was pared by 1 base and J by 2 bases, with 21 bases between. This CDR3 spans 19 amino acids. The DNA for the CDR3 is TGTGCCAGCAGCTTAGGGAGGCTTTCGGGGGGCGAGGGCAATCAGCCCCAGCATTTT. Amino acids: CASSLGRLSGGEGNQPQHF.

CDR3 DNA sequence: TGTGCCAGCAGCCAAGGCGGGCTTTCTGGGACTAGCGGGGGTAGAGCAGATACGCAGTATTTT. It codes for CASSQGGLSGTSGGRADTQYF. The rearrangement uses TRBV4-2 and TRBJ2-3, with 14 bases matching TRBD2. The length of the CDR3 is 21 residues. Germline assignment: CDR1 LGHNA and CDR2 YNFKEQ. The trim removed 1 base at V and 4 bases at J, leaving 16 bases unmatched.

V is TRBV28 and J is TRBJ1-2; D uncertain. The V gene lost 5 bases and the J gene lost 0 bases, with 31 bases spanning the gap. The CDR3 is made up of 21 amino acids. Germline V gives CDR1 MDHEN, CDR2 SYDVKM. CDR3 residues: CASSPLVDPPRSGDSNYGYTF. The CDR3 DNA reads as TGTGCCAGCAGTCCCCTGGTCGACCCCCCTCGATCGGGTGACTCTAACTATGGCTACACCTTC.

The DNA for the CDR3 is TGCGCCAGCAGCTTGGCCATGGGACAAGGACACTATGGCTACACCTTC. This translates into CASSLAMGQGHYGYTF. The chain has TRBV5-1 and TRBJ1-2; D perhaps matches TRBD1 (6 bases). The ends were cut back, 0 bases at V and 3 bases at J, with 15 bases in the middle. Germline V lookup: CDR1 SGHRS, CDR2 YFSETQ. The CDR3 length is 16 residues.

This clone appeared once. This chain uses TRBV5-1 with TRBJ2-1, with D perhaps TRBD2 (5 bases). The CDR3 is 11 residues long. Germline V CDR1 and CDR2: SGHRS, YFSETQ. V was cut by 7 bases and J by 5 bases, with 7 bases left in between. The CDR3, as DNA: TGCGCCAGCTGGGAGAACAATGAGCAGTTCTTC. It specifies CASWENNEQFF.

The chain employs TRBV9 and TRBJ2-7, with 9 bases identical to TRBD1. Germline V gives CDR1 SGDLS, CDR2 YYNGEE. Losses at the gene ends were 3 bases for V and 4 bases for J; bases not matched to a gene: 14. This CDR3 has 17 residues. The CDR3 reads CASSEGGQGGSLYEQYF. In DNA, the CDR3 is TGTGCCAGCAGCGAGGGGGGACAGGGTGGGTCCTTGTACGAGCAGTACTTC.

There are a few counts of this clone. The chain carries TRBV28 and TRBJ1-2; 7 bases line up with TRBD1. The CDR3 has 13 amino acids. CDR1 is MDHEN, CDR2 SYDVKM, per germline. V lost 5 bases, J lost 11 bases, and 11 bases stayed unmatched. CDR3 loop: CASSPTGQIKYTF. The CDR3 coding sequence is TGTGCCAGCAGTCCCACGGGACAGATAAAGTACACCTTC.

The sample holds a few counts of this clone. The chain employs TRBV5-1 and TRBJ1-3, with 8 nucleotides matching TRBD1. The CDR3 covers 14 residues. From germline, CDR1 is SGHRS and CDR2 YFSETQ. Trimming removed 4 bases from V and 2 bases from J; junction bases left unmatched: 2. CDR3 sequence: CASSRGQAGNTIYF. The CDR3 DNA sequence: TGCGCCAGCAGCAGGGGACAGGCTGGAAACACCATATATTTT.

J is TRBJ1-1 and V is TRBV6-1, with TRBD1 matching over 7 bases. V lost 7 bases and J lost 3; bases outside the gene matches: 8. The CDR3 totals 14 residues. Germline assignment: CDR1 MNHNS and CDR2 SASEGT. DNA for the CDR3: TGTGCCAGCACCCCGACAGGGACCTACACTGAAGCTTTCTTT. Translated: CASTPTGTYTEAFF.

The CDR3 protein is CASNGYNEQFF. CDR3 DNA: TGTGCCAGCAACGGCTACAATGAGCAGTTCTTC. The rearrangement joins TRBV6-6 to TRBJ2-1; D gene ambiguous. CDR3 size: 11 residues. Trimming left V 7 bases short and J 3 bases short, with 4 bases between. Germline V gene data show CDR1 as MNHNY and CDR2 as SVGAGI (reference sequence).

The chain carries TRBV4-2 and TRBJ2-1, with D maybe TRBD1 (6 bases). Germline assignment: CDR1 LGHNA and CDR2 YNFKEQ. This CDR3 comprises 16 residues. V dropped 0 bases and J dropped 1 base, with 10 bases sitting between them. CDR3 loop: CASSQDPGASYNEQFF. The DNA for the CDR3 is TGTGCCAGCAGCCAAGATCCAGGGGCTTCCTACAATGAGCAGTTCTTC.